This passage covers 22 T cell receptor beta chains from one sample sequenced in a study of shared clonotypes between healthy human individuals. CD45RO-negative cells were positively selected for CCR7, leaving out terminally differentiated effector memory CD45RA+ cells. Repertoires were generated with immunoSEQ multiplex PCR, while TCRdb's copy carries only in-frame clones and drops some. The repertoire holds about 2,100,000 clones, with about 92% as singletons. Sequencing used naive CD8+ T cells from PBMCs. The source of these receptors is a man aged 18 to 35 in good health. Some clones in this sample may be carry-over from other donors' samples.

The chain employs TRBV7-6 and TRBJ2-5; 11 bases match TRBD2. Per germline, CDR1 SGHVS and CDR2 FNYEAQ. J lost 0 bases, V lost 5 bases, and 5 bases had no gene match. The CDR3 spans 16 residues. CDR3 DNA sequence: TGTGCCAGCAGCGGCCGGACTAGCGGGTACCAAGAGACCCAGTACTTC. This translates into CASSGRTSGYQETQYF.

The genes are TRBV25-1 and TRBJ2-3; no firm D call. The CDR3 covers 13 residues. Germline CDR1 MGHDK, CDR2 SYGVNS. With 4 bases removed from V and 0 bases from J, the gap between germline ends came to 5 bases. The CDR3 DNA sequence: TGTGCCAGCAGTGGAGTGAGCACAGATACGCAGTATTTT. The encoded protein is CASSGVSTDTQYF.

This chain joins TRBV28 and TRBJ1-4, with a possible D match to TRBD1 (6 bases). The CDR3 runs 14 residues. Germline-derived CDR1 and CDR2 are MDHEN and SYDVKM. Trimming left V 5 bases short and J 7 bases short, with 14 bases between. The CDR3 DNA reads as TGTGCCAGCAGTCCACGGGACACTGCTGAAAAACTGTTTTTT. It encodes CASSPRDTAEKLFF.

This rearrangement joins TRBV6-4 to TRBJ1-1, with D possibly being TRBD1 (6 bases). CDR3 size: 15 residues. Deletions cut 2 bases from V and 5 bases from J, with 15 bases between. Germline V CDR1 and CDR2: MRHNA, SNTAGT. The CDR3 is CASSDIPGAGTEAFF. CDR3 bases: TGTGCCAGCAGTGACATCCCGGGGGCGGGGACTGAAGCTTTCTTT.

For the CDR3, the DNA is TGTGCCAGCAGCGTGGGGCTAGCGGGTTACACAGATACGCAGTATTTT. Encoded protein: CASSVGLAGYTDTQYF. The chain couples TRBV28 to TRBJ2-3, with 8 nucleotides matching TRBD2. This CDR3 contains 16 residues. Germline CDR1 MDHEN, CDR2 SYDVKM. The V gene end was trimmed by 6 bases and the J gene end by 2 bases; junction bases not matched to a gene: 10.

V gene TRBV27 combines with J gene TRBJ1-5, with D perhaps matching TRBD1 (6 bases). The germline gives CDR1 MNHEY, CDR2 SMNVEV (reference sequence). The length of the CDR3 is 15 residues. V gave up 2 bases and J gave up 0 bases, with 8 bases separating them. CDR3 sequence: CASSLGTHSNQPQHF. In DNA, the CDR3 is TGTGCCAGCAGTTTAGGGACACATAGCAATCAGCCCCAGCATTTT.

This CDR3 is CASSYRQGGELFF. The CDR3 DNA sequence: TGTGCCAGCAGCTACCGCCAAGGCGGGGAGCTGTTTTTT. This chain joins TRBV7-7 and TRBJ2-2; D gene unclear. The CDR3 totals 13 residues. The germline V gene encodes CDR1 SSHAT and CDR2 FNYEAQ (reference sequence). The V gene lost 4 bases and the J gene lost 7 bases, with 10 bases spanning the gap.

This chain connects TRBV7-6 to TRBJ1-1; maybe TRBD1 (5 bases). Germline CDR1 is SGHVS and CDR2 is FNYEAQ. Trimming took 2 bases from V and 14 from J, leaving 21 bases between them. CDR3 length: 14 amino acids. For the CDR3, the DNA is TGTGCCAGCAGCTTAATTCCACCGCCGGGGGAAGTGTTCTTT. This translates into CASSLIPPPGEVFF.

The chain recombines TRBV5-6 with TRBJ2-1; 8 bases agree with TRBD2. CDR3 length: 17 amino acids. V lost 2 bases, J lost 4 bases, and 11 bases stayed unmatched. Germline CDR1 SGHDT, CDR2 YYEEEE. The CDR3 is CASSLSVVTSVYNEQFF. CDR3 DNA sequence: TGTGCCAGCAGCTTATCGGTGGTGACTAGCGTTTACAATGAGCAGTTCTTC.

This sequence joins TRBV27 and TRBJ2-7; TRBD1 is a possible D gene (6 bases). The CDR3 length is 15 residues. The ends were cut back, 6 bases at V and 2 bases at J, with 17 bases in the middle. Germline V gene sequence: CDR1 MNHEY, CDR2 SMNVEV (reference sequence). The CDR3 here is CASRPFPDSTYEQYF. The CDR3 DNA is TGTGCCAGCAGACCATTCCCGGACAGTACCTACGAGCAGTACTTC.

The chain employs TRBV27 and TRBJ2-3, with D possibly matching TRBD2 (6 bases). Per germline, CDR1 MNHEY and CDR2 SMNVEV (reference sequence). V was trimmed by 9 bases and J by 4 bases, leaving 23 bases between them. The CDR3 runs 16 residues. The CDR3 DNA sequence: TGTGCCAGTCTCCCCTGGGCCACCTCGGGGGCAGATACGCAGTATTTT. This sequence encodes CASLPWATSGADTQYF.

This sequence joins TRBV28 and TRBJ2-7, with D tentatively TRBD2 (6 bases). The CDR3 totals 15 residues. The V gene's germline CDR1 is MDHEN and CDR2 SYDVKM. V lost 3 bases, J lost 2 bases, and 14 bases lay in between. The CDR3 sequence: CASSFPAAGTYEQYF. The CDR3 DNA sequence: TGTGCCAGCAGTTTTCCTGCCGCGGGGACCTACGAGCAGTACTTC.

J is TRBJ2-3 and V is TRBV7-2; D gene ambiguous. V was clipped by 1 base and J by 5 bases, with 7 bases between them. Germline lookup yields CDR1 SGHTA and CDR2 FQGNSA. This CDR3 comprises 13 residues. CDR3 DNA sequence: TGTGCCAGCAGCTTAGATGGGGAAGATACGCAGTATTTT. Protein: CASSLDGEDTQYF.

The chain carries TRBV27 and TRBJ2-5; TRBD2 aligns across 10 bases. This CDR3 is built from 18 residues. V shed 5 bases and J 4 bases; nucleotides not matched to a gene: 16. Germline values: CDR1 MNHEY, CDR2 SMNVEV (reference sequence). The CDR3 loop is CASSPRALAGVGRETQYF. The CDR3 region has the DNA TGTGCCAGCAGTCCACGGGCCCTAGCGGGAGTTGGTAGAGAGACCCAGTACTTC.

The CDR3 here is CASSGFVVAGTYEQYF. The CDR3 region has the DNA TGCGCCAGCAGTGGTTTCGTGGTAGCGGGGACCTACGAGCAGTACTTC. The chain has TRBV10-2 and TRBJ2-7; 8 positions agree with TRBD2. CDR3 length: 16 amino acids. J lost 2 bases, V lost 4 bases, and 10 bases had no gene match. CDR1 WSHSY and CDR2 SAAADI come from the germline V gene.

V gene TRBV15 combines with J gene TRBJ1-4; D uncertain. The CDR3 contains 15 residues. V lost 0 bases and J lost 5, with 10 bases in between. Germline CDR1 LNHNV, CDR2 YYDKDF (reference sequence). CDR3 bases: TGTGCCACCAGCAGAGATCGGATGGTAAATGAAAAACTGTTTTTT. Encoded protein: CATSRDRMVNEKLFF.

This chain joins TRBV28 and TRBJ1-5, with D uncertain. CDR1 and CDR2 from the germline V gene are MDHEN and SYDVKM. The CDR3 is 13 amino acids. Trimming took 3 bases from V and 6 from J, leaving 9 bases between them. The CDR3 protein is CASSLAFSQPQHF. CDR3 DNA sequence: TGTGCCAGCAGTTTGGCTTTCAGTCAGCCCCAGCATTTT.

The chain has TRBV6-5 and TRBJ2-3, with TRBD2 identical over 10 bases. This CDR3 is 14 amino acids long. From germline, CDR1 is MNHEY and CDR2 SVGAGI. V lost 5 bases and J lost 1; bases outside the gene matches: 0. The CDR3 spells CASSLAGGTDTQYF. For the CDR3, the DNA is TGTGCCAGCAGTCTAGCGGGAGGCACAGATACGCAGTATTTT.

The rearrangement links TRBV7-9 to TRBJ1-1; no firm D call. Germline lookup yields CDR1 SEHNR and CDR2 FQNEAQ (reference sequence). V was trimmed by 4 bases and J by 8 bases, leaving 20 bases between them. The CDR3 contains 15 residues. This CDR3 is CASSSAEKRVGEAFF. DNA for the CDR3: TGTGCCAGCAGCTCGGCAGAGAAGCGGGTGGGGGAAGCTTTCTTT. Drawing the rest from reference TRBV7-9 and TRBJ1-1, the complete variable domain is DTGVSQNPRHKITKRGQNVTFRCDPISEHNRLYWYRQTLGQGPEFLTYFQNEAQLEKSRLLSDRFSAERPKGSFSTLEIQRTEQGDSAMYLCASSSAEKRVGEAFFGQGTRLTVV.

This clone was seen a few times. The rearrangement joins TRBV7-9 to TRBJ2-1; 7 bases agree with TRBD2. CDR1 SEHNR and CDR2 FQNEAQ come from the germline V gene (reference sequence). The CDR3 is 15 amino acids. The V and J ends lost 5 bases and 7 bases, in that order; junction bases with no gene match: 11. In nucleotides, the CDR3 is TGTGCCAGCAGCCCCCGGGCGGGAGCTCATAATGAGCAGTTCTTC. It encodes CASSPRAGAHNEQFF.

The rearrangement links TRBV28 to TRBJ2-7; 9 bases fit TRBD1. V shed 4 bases, J shed 6 bases, and the junction held 13 bases outside the gene matches. Germline CDR1 and CDR2: MDHEN and SYDVKM. The CDR3 has 16 amino acids. In DNA, the CDR3 is TGTGCCAGCAGTTGGTACCTTCGGGACAGGGTGCCCGAGCAGTACTTC. As protein: CASSWYLRDRVPEQYF.

The V call is TRBV11-2, the J call TRBJ2-7; 10 bases are a match to TRBD1. CDR3 length: 15 residues. The V segment lost 4 bases and the J segment 3 bases; nucleotides outside the gene matches: 6. Germline V CDR1 and CDR2: SGHAT, FQNNGV. The CDR3, as DNA: TGTGCCAGCAGCTCTGTCGGGACAGGGGTCTACGAGCAGTACTTC. Translation gives CASSSVGTGVYEQYF.